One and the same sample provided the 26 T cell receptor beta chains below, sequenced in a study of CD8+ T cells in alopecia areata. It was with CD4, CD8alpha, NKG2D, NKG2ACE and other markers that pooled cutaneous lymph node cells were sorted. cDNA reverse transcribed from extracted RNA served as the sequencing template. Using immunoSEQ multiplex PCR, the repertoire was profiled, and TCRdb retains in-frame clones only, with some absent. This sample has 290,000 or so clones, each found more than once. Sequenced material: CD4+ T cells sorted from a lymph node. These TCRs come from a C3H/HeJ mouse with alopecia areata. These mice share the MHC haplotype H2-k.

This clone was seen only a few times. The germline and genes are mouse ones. The CDR3 region is CASSGRQGSYEQYF. CDR3 bases read: TGTGCCAGCAGTGGCAGACAGGGGTCCTAT. The rearrangement links TRBV19 to TRBJ2-7; TRBD1 agrees at 8 bases. The CDR3 end falls 4 residues outside the read, so it is completed with the germline J gene. Germline CDR1 FNHDT, CDR2 SITEND (reference sequence). This CDR3 has 14 amino acids. J gave up 1 base and V 4 bases, and 4 bases lay outside the gene matches. Looking up the rest from reference TRBV19 and TRBJ2-7 gives the full variable domain: GGIITQTPKFLIGQEGQKLTLKCQQNFNHDTMYWYRQDSGKGLRLIYYSITENDLQKGDLSEGYDASREKKSSFSLTVTSAQKNEMAVFLCASSGRQGSYEQYFGPGTRLTVL.

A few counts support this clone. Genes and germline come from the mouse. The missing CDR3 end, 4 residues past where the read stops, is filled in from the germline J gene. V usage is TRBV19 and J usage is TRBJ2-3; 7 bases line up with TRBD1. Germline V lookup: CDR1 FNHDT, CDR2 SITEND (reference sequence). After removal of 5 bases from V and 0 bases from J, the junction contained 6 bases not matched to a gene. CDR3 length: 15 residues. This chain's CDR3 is CASSTGTVSAETLYF. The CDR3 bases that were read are TGTGCCAGCAGCACGGGGACAGTTAGTGCAGAA.

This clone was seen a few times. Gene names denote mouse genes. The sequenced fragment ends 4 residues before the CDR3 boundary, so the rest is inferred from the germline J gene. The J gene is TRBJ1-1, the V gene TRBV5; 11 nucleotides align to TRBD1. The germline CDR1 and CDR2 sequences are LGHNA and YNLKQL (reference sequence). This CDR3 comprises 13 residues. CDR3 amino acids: CASSRGQGAEVFF. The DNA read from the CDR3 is TGTGCCAGCAGCCGGGGACAGGGGGCA.

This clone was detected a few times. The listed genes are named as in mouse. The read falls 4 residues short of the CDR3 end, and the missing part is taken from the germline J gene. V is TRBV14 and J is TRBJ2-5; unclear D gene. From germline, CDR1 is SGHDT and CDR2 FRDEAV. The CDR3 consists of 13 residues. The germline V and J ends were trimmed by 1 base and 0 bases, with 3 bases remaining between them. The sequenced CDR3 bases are TGTGCCAGCAGTTTCCCTAACCAAGAC. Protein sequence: CASSFPNQD. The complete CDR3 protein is CASSFPNQDTQYF.

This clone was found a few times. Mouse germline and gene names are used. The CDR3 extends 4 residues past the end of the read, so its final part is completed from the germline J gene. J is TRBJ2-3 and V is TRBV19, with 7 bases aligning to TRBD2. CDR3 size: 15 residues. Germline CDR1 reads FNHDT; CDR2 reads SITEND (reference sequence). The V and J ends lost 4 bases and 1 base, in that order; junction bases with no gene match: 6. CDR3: CASSDGWGGAETLYF. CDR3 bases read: TGTGCCAGCAGTGATGGATGGGGGGGTGCAGAA.

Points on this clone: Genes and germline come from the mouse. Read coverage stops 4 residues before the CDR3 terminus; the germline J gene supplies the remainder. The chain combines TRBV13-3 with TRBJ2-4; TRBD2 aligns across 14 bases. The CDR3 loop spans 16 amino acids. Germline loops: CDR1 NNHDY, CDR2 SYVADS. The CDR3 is CASSGGLGGHVNTLYF. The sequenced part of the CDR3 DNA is TGTGCCAGCAGTGGGGGACTGGGGGGGCATGTTAAC.

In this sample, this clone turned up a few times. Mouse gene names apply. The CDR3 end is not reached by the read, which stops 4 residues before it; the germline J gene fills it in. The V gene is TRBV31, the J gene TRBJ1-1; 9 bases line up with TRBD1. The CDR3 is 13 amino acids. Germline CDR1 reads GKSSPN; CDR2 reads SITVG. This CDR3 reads CAWRQRDREEVFF. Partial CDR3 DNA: TGTGCCTGGAGGCAAAGGGACAGGGAA. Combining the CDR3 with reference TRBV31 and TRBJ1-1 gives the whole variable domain AQTIHQWPVAEIKAVGSPLSLGCTIKGKSSPNLYWYWQATGGTLQQLFYSITVGQVESVVQLNLSASRPKDDQFILSTEKLLLSHSGFYLCAWRQRDREEVFFGKGTRLTVV.

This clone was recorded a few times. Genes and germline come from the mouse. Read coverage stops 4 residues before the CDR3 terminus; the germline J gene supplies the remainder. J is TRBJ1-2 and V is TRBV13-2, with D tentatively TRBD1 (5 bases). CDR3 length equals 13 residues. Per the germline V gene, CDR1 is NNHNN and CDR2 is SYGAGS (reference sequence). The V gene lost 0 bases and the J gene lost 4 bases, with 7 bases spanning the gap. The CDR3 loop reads CASGDEGSSDYTF. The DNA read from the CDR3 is TGTGCCAGCGGTGATGAGGGGAGCTCC.

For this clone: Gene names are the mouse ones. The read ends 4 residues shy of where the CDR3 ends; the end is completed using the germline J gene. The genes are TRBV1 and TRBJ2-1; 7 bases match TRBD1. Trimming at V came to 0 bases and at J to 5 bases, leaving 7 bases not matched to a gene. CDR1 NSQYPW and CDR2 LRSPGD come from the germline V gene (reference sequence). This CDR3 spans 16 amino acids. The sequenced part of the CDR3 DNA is TGCACCTGCAGTGCAGATTTACAGGGGCTGGATGCT. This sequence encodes CTCSADLQGLDA. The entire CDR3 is CTCSADLQGLDAEQFF. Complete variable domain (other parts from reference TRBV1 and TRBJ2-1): VTLLEQNPRWRLVPRGQAVNLRCILKNSQYPWMSWYQQDLQKQLQWLFTLRSPGDKEVKSLPGADYLATRVTDTELRLQVANMSQGRTLYCTCSADLQGLDAEQFFGPGTRLTVL.

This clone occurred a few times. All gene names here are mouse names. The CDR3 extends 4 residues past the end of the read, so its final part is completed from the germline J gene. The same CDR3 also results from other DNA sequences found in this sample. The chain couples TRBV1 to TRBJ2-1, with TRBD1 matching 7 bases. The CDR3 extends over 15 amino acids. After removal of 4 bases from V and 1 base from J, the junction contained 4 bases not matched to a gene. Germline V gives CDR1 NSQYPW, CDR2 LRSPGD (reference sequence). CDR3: CTCSGPGQNYAEQFF. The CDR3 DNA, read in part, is TGCACCTGCAGTGGGCCGGGACAGAACTATGCT.

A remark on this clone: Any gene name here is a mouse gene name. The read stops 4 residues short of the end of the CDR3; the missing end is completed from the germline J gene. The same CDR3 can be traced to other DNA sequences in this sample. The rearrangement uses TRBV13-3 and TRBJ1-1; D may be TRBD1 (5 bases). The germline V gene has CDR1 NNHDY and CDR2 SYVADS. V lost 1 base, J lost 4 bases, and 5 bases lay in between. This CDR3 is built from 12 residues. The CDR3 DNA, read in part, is TGTGCCAGCAGTGATCAGGGCACA. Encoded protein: CASSDQGT. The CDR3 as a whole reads CASSDQGTEVFF.

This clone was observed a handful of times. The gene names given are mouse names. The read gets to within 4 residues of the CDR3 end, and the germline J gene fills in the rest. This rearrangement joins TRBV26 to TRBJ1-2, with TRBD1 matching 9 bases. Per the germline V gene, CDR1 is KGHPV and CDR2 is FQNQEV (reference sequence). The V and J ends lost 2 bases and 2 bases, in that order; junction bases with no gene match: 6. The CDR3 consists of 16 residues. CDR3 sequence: CASSLNRGRMNSDYTF. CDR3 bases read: TGTGCCAGCAGTCTGAACAGGGGGCGGATGAACTCC.

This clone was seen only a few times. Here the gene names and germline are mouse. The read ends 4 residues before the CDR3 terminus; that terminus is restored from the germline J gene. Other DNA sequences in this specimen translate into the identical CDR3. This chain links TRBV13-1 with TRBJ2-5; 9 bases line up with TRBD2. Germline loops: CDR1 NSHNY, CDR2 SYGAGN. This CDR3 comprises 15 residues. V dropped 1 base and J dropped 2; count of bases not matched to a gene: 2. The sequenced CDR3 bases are TGTGCCAGCAGTGATCCGACTGGGGGCCAAGAC. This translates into CASSDPTGGQD. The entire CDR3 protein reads CASSDPTGGQDTQYF.

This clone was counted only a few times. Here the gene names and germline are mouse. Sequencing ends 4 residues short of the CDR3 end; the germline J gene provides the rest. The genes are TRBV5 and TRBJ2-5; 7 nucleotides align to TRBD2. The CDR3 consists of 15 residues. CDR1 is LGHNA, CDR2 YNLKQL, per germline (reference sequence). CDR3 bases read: TGTGCCAGCAGCCAAGTGGGGGGTGAGTGGGAC. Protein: CASSQVGGEWD. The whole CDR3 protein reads CASSQVGGEWDTQYF.

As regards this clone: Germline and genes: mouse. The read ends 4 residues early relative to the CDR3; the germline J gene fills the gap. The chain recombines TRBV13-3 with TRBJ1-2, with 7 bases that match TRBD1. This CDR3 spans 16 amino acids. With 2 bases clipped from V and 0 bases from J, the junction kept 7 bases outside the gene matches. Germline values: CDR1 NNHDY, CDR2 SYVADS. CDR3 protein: CASSEGRGDANSDYTF. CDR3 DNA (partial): TGTGCCAGCAGTGAGGGCAGGGGGGATGCAAACTCC.

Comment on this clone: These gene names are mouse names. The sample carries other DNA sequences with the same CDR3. CDR3 residues: CAWSLRGENSDYTF. The covered CDR3 bases are TGTGCCTGGAGTCTGAGGGGAGAGAACTCC. The chain joins TRBV31 to TRBJ1-2, with TRBD1 as a possible D gene (5 bases). With the read ending 4 residues before the CDR3 end, the germline J gene is used to fill in that end. Germline CDR1 and CDR2: GKSSPN and SITVG. This CDR3 comprises 14 residues. Between the trimmed V and J ends, which lost 0 bases and 2 bases, there was a span of 10 bases.

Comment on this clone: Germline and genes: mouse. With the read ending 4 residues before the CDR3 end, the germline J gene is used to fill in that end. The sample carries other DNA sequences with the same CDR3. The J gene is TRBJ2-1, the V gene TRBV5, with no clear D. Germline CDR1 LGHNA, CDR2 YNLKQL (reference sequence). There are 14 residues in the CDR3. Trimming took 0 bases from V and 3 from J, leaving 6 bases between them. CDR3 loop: CASSQEGVYAEQFF. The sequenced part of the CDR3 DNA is TGTGCCAGCAGCCAAGAGGGTGTCTATGCT.

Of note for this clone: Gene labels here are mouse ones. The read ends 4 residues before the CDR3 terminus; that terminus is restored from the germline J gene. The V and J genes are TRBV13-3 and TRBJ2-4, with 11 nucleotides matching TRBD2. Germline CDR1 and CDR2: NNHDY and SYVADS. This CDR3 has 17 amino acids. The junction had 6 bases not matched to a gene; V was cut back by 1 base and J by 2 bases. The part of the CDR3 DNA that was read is TGTGCCAGCAGTGATCTACTGGGGGGGCTGGATCAAAAC. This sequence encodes CASSDLLGGLDQN. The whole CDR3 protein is CASSDLLGGLDQNTLYF.

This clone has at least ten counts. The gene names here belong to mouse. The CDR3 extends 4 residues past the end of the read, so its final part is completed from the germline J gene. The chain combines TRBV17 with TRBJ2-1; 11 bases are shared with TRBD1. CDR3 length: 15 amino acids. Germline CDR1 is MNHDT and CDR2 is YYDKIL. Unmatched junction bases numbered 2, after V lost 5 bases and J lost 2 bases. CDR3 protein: CASSGGQGDYAEQFF. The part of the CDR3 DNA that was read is TGTGCTAGCAGTGGGGGACAGGGGGACTATGCT.

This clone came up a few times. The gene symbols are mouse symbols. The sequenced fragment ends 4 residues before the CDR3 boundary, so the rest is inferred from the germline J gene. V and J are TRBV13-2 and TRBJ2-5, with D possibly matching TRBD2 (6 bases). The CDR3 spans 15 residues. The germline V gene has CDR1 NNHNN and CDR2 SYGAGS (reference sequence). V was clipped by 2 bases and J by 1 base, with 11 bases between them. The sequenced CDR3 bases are TGTGCCAGCGGTGAATCTGGGGAGGACCAAGAC. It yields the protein CASGESGEDQD. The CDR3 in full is CASGESGEDQDTQYF.

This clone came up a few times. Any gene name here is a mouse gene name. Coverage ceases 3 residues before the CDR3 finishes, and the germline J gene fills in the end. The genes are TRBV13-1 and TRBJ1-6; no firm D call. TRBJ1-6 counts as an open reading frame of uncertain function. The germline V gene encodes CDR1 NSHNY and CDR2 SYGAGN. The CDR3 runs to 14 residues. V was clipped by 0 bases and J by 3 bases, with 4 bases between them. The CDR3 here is CASSDEVYNSPLYF. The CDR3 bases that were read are TGTGCCAGCAGTGATGAGGTCTATAATTCGCCC.

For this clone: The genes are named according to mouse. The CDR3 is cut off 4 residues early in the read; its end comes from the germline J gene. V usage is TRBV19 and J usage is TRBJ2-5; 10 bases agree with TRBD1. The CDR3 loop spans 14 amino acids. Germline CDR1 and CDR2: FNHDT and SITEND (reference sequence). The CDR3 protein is CASSKWTGGDTQYF. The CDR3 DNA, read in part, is TGTGCCAGCAGTAAATGGACAGGGGGAGAC.

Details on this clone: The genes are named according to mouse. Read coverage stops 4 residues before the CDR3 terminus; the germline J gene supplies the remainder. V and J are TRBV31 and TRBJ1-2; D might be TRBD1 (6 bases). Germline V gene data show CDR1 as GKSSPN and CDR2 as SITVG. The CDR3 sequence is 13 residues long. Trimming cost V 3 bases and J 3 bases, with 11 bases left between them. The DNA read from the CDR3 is TGTGCCTGGAGGCAACAGGGCCACTCC. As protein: CAWRQQGHS. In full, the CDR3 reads CAWRQQGHSDYTF. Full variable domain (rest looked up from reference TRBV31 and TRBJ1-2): AQTIHQWPVAEIKAVGSPLSLGCTIKGKSSPNLYWYWQATGGTLQQLFYSITVGQVESVVQLNLSASRPKDDQFILSTEKLLLSHSGFYLCAWRQQGHSDYTFGSGTRLLVI.

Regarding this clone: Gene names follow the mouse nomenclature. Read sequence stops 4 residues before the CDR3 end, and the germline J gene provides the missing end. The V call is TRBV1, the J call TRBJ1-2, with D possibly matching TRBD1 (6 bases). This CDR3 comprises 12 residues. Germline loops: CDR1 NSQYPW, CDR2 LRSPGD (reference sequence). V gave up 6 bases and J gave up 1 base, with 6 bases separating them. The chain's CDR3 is CTCSRGNSDYTF. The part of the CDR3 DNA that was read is TGCACCTGCAGCAGGGGAAACTCC.

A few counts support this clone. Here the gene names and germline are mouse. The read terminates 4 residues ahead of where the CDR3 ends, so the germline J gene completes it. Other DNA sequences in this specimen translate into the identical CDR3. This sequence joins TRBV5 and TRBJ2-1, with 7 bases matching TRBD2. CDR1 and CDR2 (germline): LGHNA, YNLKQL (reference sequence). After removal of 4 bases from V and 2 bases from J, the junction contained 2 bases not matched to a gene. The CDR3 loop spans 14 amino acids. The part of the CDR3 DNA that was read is TGTGCCAGCAGCCCCACTGGGGACTATGCT. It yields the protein CASSPTGDYA. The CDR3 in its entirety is CASSPTGDYAEQFF.

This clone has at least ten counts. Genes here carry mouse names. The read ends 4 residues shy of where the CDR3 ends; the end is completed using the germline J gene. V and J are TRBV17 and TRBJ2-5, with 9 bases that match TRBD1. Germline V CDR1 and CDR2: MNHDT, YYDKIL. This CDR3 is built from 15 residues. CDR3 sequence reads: CASSRDSGQGDTQYF. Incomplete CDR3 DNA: TGTGCTAGCAGTAGAGATTCGGGACAGGGAGAC.